The following is a TCR beta chain sequence with its context. Under 3 months was the duration of disease in ophthalmopathy patients, who also had a Clinical Activity Score of at least 3 and a NOSPECS grade of at least 4. Uncontrolled infection, other autoimmune disease, pregnancy or lactation disqualified patients from enrolment. From more than 9.5 ml of fresh peripheral blood, PBMCs were isolated. This sample was included in a study of T cells in Graves' hyperthyroidism and ophthalmopathy. Overall study context: Staff took peripheral blood when the initial diagnosis was made, before any treatment began.

There are 13 residues in the CDR3. Trimming shortened V by 5 bases and J by 5 bases, and 15 bases separated the two germline ends. Germline lookup yields CDR1 DFQATT and CDR2 SNEGSKA (reference sequence). TCR beta CDR3 regions were amplified from RNA. Primed by the HTBI set, a first-round RT-PCR was run on the TCR CDR3. TCRdb ran MiXCR on the multiplex PCR reads and lists one entry per CDR3 protein. This sample yields about 250,000 distinct CDR3 sequences, of which approximately 21% are seen a single time; roughly 60% belongs to the top ten. This sequence was found in a young man with Graves' ophthalmopathy. The rearrangement links TRBV20-1 to TRBJ1-1; D is undetermined. The specimen was blood. The CDR3 nucleotides are TGCAGTGCTGCCGGGCTCATGAGGACTGAAGCTTTCTTT. Translated, it gives CSAAGLMRTEAFF.